The clone carrying this T cell receptor (beta chain) was counted only a few times. As yet, its antigen is unknown. CDR1 is SGHTA, CDR2 FQGNSA, per germline. The length of the CDR3 is 13 residues. Trimming removed 1 base from V and 6 bases from J, with 6 bases in between. TCRdb reanalysed the reads using MiXCR and keeps one entry per CDR3 protein. The sample yields tens of thousands of distinct CDR3 sequences, about 20% seen once. This sample is part of a study of T cell repertoires in cytomegalovirus infection. Study details: Researchers turned to recently identified HLA-C-restricted CMV epitopes as well as well-studied HLA-B-restricted ones. Signatures in public TCR beta sequences pointed to both CMV infection and matching HLA type.

Notes on the study in general: Dominant in the ex vivo response were TCR beta clonotypes restricted by HLA-C and specific for CMV. Identification of carriers of CMV plus the relevant HLA was performed using cumulative public TCR beta family frequency.

The receptor comes from a human donor in good health (CMV status not recorded). Some clones in this sample may be carry-over from other donors' samples. This chain uses TRBV7-2 with TRBJ2-2; no clear D gene. The starting material was CD8+ T cells from cultured PBMCs, obtained from culture after CMV antigen stimulation. CDR3 in DNA: TGTGCCAGCAGCTTAGTATCCGCCGGGGAGCTGTTTTTT. This translates into CASSLVSAGELFF.